A single sample gave rise to the 18 T cell receptor beta chains below, sequenced in a study of cytomegalovirus exposure and HLA in healthy donors. The PCR had 60 Vbeta and 13 Jbeta primers. Only in-frame clones appear in the TCRdb table, and some are missing; sequencing was by immunoSEQ multiplex PCR. The sample lists 110,000 to 150,000 clones, over 8% occurring once. Sample: PBMCs. The source of these receptors is a male donor in good health and CMV-seronegative.

CDR3 coding DNA: TGTGCCAGCAGTTCCAACAGCCTCAATGAGCAGTTCTTC. It is translated as CASSSNSLNEQFF. The chain carries TRBV6-5 and TRBJ2-1; D remains ambiguous. This CDR3 is built from 13 residues. Trimming removed 4 bases from V and 6 bases from J, with 10 bases in between. From germline, CDR1 is MNHEY and CDR2 SVGAGI.

This clone was seen once. The chain uses TRBV10-2 and TRBJ2-5, with 10 bases fitting TRBD1. The end of the DNA is better explained by TRBJ2-7, so the J call may be wrong. Germline CDR1 is WSHSY and CDR2 is SAAADI. This CDR3 region has 14 residues. The CDR3 nucleotides read TGCGCCAGCAGAGACAGGGGGCTTTCCTACGAGCAGTACTTC. Translated: CASRDRGLSYEQYF.

The count of this clone is one. CDR3 in DNA: TGTGCCACCAGCAGAGGTACCGGACAGCCGGCTAACTATGGCTACACCTTC. Translated: CATSRGTGQPANYGYTF. The V and J genes are TRBV15 and TRBJ1-2; D is perhaps TRBD1 (6 bases). V lost 1 base and J lost 0, with 15 bases in between. CDR1 and CDR2 (germline): LNHNV, YYDKDF (reference sequence). The CDR3 is 17 amino acids.

This clone has just a few counts. The gene calls are TRBV5-8 and TRBJ1-2; 10 positions match TRBD1. The CDR3 spans 14 residues. From germline, CDR1 is SGHTS and CDR2 YDEGEE. The V gene end was trimmed by 9 bases and the J gene end by 4 bases; junction bases not matched to a gene: 9. CDR3 nucleotides: TGTGCCAACCCCGGGACAGGGGCCTTCTATGGCTACACCTTC. Encoded protein: CANPGTGAFYGYTF.

This clone has more than one count but fewer than ten. The chain employs TRBV4-1 and TRBJ1-2; a possible D gene is TRBD1 (5 bases). CDR1 and CDR2 (germline): MGHRA, YSYEKL. V was shortened by 0 bases and J by 1 base, with 15 bases between the two germline ends. The length of the CDR3 is 17 residues. Here the CDR3 DNA reads TGCGCCAGCAGCCAAGATTGGGGGGACGGTGATAACTATGGCTACACCTTC. Its translation: CASSQDWGDGDNYGYTF.

This clone showed up just a few times. This chain joins TRBV4-1 and TRBJ1-4; D perhaps matches TRBD1 (6 bases). Trimming removed 7 bases at V and 5 bases at J, with 14 bases between. The CDR3 loop spans 14 amino acids. Germline V lookup: CDR1 MGHRA, CDR2 YSYEKL. In DNA, the CDR3 is TGCGCCAGCACCCTCCCAGGGGCCAATGAAAAACTGTTTTTT. Protein product: CASTLPGANEKLFF.

The chain carries TRBV10-1 and TRBJ2-2, with 13 bases aligning to TRBD2. V shed 4 bases and J 5 bases; nucleotides not matched to a gene: 4. CDR3 length: 16 amino acids. Germline V lookup: CDR1 WNHNN, CDR2 SYGVQD (reference sequence). This CDR3 is CASSGGLAGETGELFF. Here the CDR3 DNA reads TGCGCCAGCAGTGGAGGACTAGCGGGAGAAACCGGGGAGCTGTTTTTT.

The chain uses TRBV2 and TRBJ1-2; the D gene is possibly TRBD1 (5 bases). CDR3 size: 18 residues. V lost 6 bases to trimming and J lost 1 base, with 24 bases between them. In germline, CDR1 is SNHLY, CDR2 FYNNEI. For the CDR3, the DNA is TGTGCCAGCAGCCAAGGGACGGCATTAAGCGGGATTAACTATGGCTACACCTTC. Its protein product is CASSQGTALSGINYGYTF.

The chain combines TRBV6-1 with TRBJ2-7; 8 bases map to TRBD1. Germline values: CDR1 MNHNS, CDR2 SASEGT. The CDR3 covers 11 residues. V shed 10 bases and J 5 bases; nucleotides not matched to a gene: 4. For the CDR3, the DNA is TGTGCCACCAGGGGGCTCAACGAGCAGTACTTC. This sequence encodes CATRGLNEQYF.

The chain recombines TRBV2 with TRBJ2-1, with 9 nucleotides matching TRBD2. Per germline, CDR1 SNHLY and CDR2 FYNNEI. With 6 bases clipped from V and 7 bases from J, the junction kept 4 bases outside the gene matches. The CDR3 extends over 13 amino acids. The CDR3 region has the DNA TGTGCCAGCAGGCCCCTAGCGGGGAATGAGCAGTTCTTC. Translating gives CASRPLAGNEQFF.

The table lists this clone with a few counts. This chain joins TRBV5-5 and TRBJ1-3; tentative D call: TRBD1 (5 bases). The CDR3 sequence is 14 residues long. CDR1 is SGHKS and CDR2 is YYEKEE in the germline V gene (reference sequence). Trimming cost V 2 bases and J 4 bases, with 10 bases left between them. DNA for the CDR3: TGTGCCAGCAGCTTACAGGTTCGAGGAAACACCATATATTTT. This translates into CASSLQVRGNTIYF.

V usage is TRBV27 and J usage is TRBJ1-1; tentatively, D is TRBD1 (5 bases). Per germline, CDR1 MNHEY and CDR2 SMNVEV (reference sequence). Trimming took 8 bases from V and 12 from J, leaving 19 bases between them. The CDR3 contains 12 residues. The CDR3 here is CASQTNRGTPFF. DNA for the CDR3: TGTGCCAGCCAAACTAATCGGGGGACGCCTTTCTTT.

There are a few counts of this clone. The chain links TRBV4-1 to TRBJ2-7, with 7 bases fitting TRBD1. The CDR3 is made up of 13 amino acids. V dropped 4 bases and J dropped 2; count of bases not matched to a gene: 2. Germline loops: CDR1 MGHRA, CDR2 YSYEKL. The CDR3 is CASSPDRPYEQYF. In nucleotides, the CDR3 is TGCGCCAGCAGCCCGGACAGGCCCTACGAGCAGTACTTC.

This chain connects TRBV7-9 to TRBJ1-2, with 8 bases aligning to TRBD1. Trimming removed 1 base from V and 6 bases from J; junction bases left unmatched: 4. Germline assignment: CDR1 SEHNR and CDR2 FQNEAQ (reference sequence). The CDR3 covers 14 residues. The CDR3 loop is CASSLVSGGNGYTF. The CDR3 DNA reads TGTGCCAGCAGCTTAGTGTCAGGGGGCAATGGCTACACCTTC. Combining the CDR3 with reference TRBV7-9 and TRBJ1-2 gives the whole variable domain DTGVSQNPRHKITKRGQNVTFRCDPISEHNRLYWYRQTLGQGPEFLTYFQNEAQLEKSRLLSDRFSAERPKGSFSTLEIQRTEQGDSAMYLCASSLVSGGNGYTFGSGTRLTVV.

This clone was observed many times. This chain connects TRBV5-4 to TRBJ1-1; TRBD1 agrees at 10 bases. The ends lost 6 bases at V and 2 bases at J; junction bases unmatched: 4. In germline, CDR1 is SGHNT, CDR2 YYREEE (reference sequence). The CDR3 loop spans 14 amino acids. The CDR3 coding sequence is TGTGCCAGCAAAATGACAGGGGGCAACACTGAAGCTTTCTTT. Translating it yields CASKMTGGNTEAFF.

The rearrangement uses TRBV28 and TRBJ2-1; TRBD2 might be the D (6 bases). The CDR3 has 15 amino acids. Germline CDR1 and CDR2: MDHEN and SYDVKM. Trimming removed 6 bases at V and 9 bases at J, with 21 bases between. CDR3 sequence (DNA): TGTGCCAGCAGCGAGGCCGGGACTCACCTCGGTGAGCAGTTCTTC. It yields the protein CASSEAGTHLGEQFF.

This clone was detected a few times. This sequence joins TRBV29-1 and TRBJ2-2; D might be TRBD2 (5 bases). CDR1 is SQVTM, CDR2 ANQGSEA, per germline. This CDR3 contains 12 residues. Trimming took off 5 bases at V and 5 bases at J, with 9 bases between the two ends. The CDR3 here is CSVLGETGELFF. CDR3 DNA sequence: TGCAGCGTTCTTGGGGAGACCGGGGAGCTGTTTTTT.

This clone was seen only a few times. The chain uses TRBV6-6 and TRBJ1-5; D unclear. Germline-derived CDR1 and CDR2 are MNHNY and SVGAGI (reference sequence). The length of the CDR3 is 14 residues. Trimming took off 11 bases at V and 4 bases at J, with 18 bases between the two ends. CDR3 amino acids: CACGGGLENQPQHF. In DNA form, the CDR3 reads TGTGCCTGCGGCGGTGGTCTAGAGAATCAGCCCCAGCATTTT.